The 20 T cell receptor beta chains below were found in one sample sequenced in a study of low-dose radiotherapy and immunotherapy resistance in tumors (dated by TCRdb to 2021 to 2024). Superscript III and a set of TRAV- and TRBV-specific primers were used to synthesize first-strand cDNA, so that both TCRalpha and TCRbeta chains were covered. TCRs were amplified with Phusion for about 21 PCR cycles, with a constant-region primer paired with the adapter attached to the V primers. Starting from the raw public reads, TCRdb applied fastp trimming at Q25, assembled clones with MiXCR and retained in-frame beta chains. CDR3 protein duplicates are merged, each entry listing the most common genes and DNA. Here the sample has 8,800 or so distinct CDR3 sequences; around 75% occur a single time. Approximately 1.4% of the sample goes to the ten largest clones. Receptors were obtained from a human donor with advanced metastatic prostate, ovarian, gallbladder or colorectal cancer (not recorded which). This table probably holds off-target reads from a library built for another chain.

The chain links TRBV5-1 to TRBJ1-1; perhaps TRBD1 as D (5 bases). The length of the CDR3 is 14 residues. V gave up 2 bases and J gave up 3 bases, with 11 bases separating them. Germline assignment: CDR1 SGHRS and CDR2 YFSETQ. CDR3 nucleotide sequence: TGCGCCAGCAGCTTCGCACAGGAGCACACTGAAGCTTTCTTT. This gives the protein CASSFAQEHTEAFF.

This clonotype was found a few times. This rearrangement joins TRBV5-6 to TRBJ2-2; 8 bases are shared with TRBD2. CDR3 length: 13 residues. Germline CDR1 is SGHDT and CDR2 is YYEEEE. V dropped 7 bases and J dropped 4; count of bases not matched to a gene: 3. CDR3 loop: CASLAGGTGELFF. CDR3 in DNA: TGTGCCAGCCTCGCGGGGGGCACCGGGGAGCTGTTTTTT.

The rearrangement links TRBV28 to TRBJ2-1; D not resolved. Looked up from germline, CDR1 is MDHEN and CDR2 is SYDVKM. The germline V and J ends were trimmed by 6 bases and 6 bases, with 12 bases remaining between them. This CDR3 region has 13 residues. The CDR3 nucleotides read TGTGCCAGCAGCACTACGAAGGGCAATGAGCAGTTCTTC. Its translation is CASSTTKGNEQFF.

The J gene is TRBJ1-1, the V gene TRBV5-5, with D possibly TRBD1 on 5 matching bases. This CDR3 has 16 residues. V was cut by 3 bases and J by 3 bases, with 18 bases left in between. Germline V CDR1 and CDR2: SGHKS, YYEKEE (reference sequence). The DNA of the CDR3 is TGTGCCAGCAGCTCGACATTGGATTTAGGGGACACTGAAGCTTTCTTT. Amino acid sequence: CASSSTLDLGDTEAFF. Drawing the rest from reference TRBV5-5 and TRBJ1-1, the complete variable domain is DAGVTQSPTHLIKTRGQQVTLRCSPISGHKSVSWYQQVLGQGPQFIFQYYEKEERGRGNFPDRFSARQFPNYSSELNVNALLLGDSALYLCASSSTLDLGDTEAFFGQGTRLTVV.

The chain recombines TRBV4-1 with TRBJ1-4, with D possibly TRBD1 on 5 matching bases. This CDR3 comprises 16 residues. Trimming left V 3 bases short and J 8 bases short, with 19 bases between. CDR1 is MGHRA, CDR2 YSYEKL, per germline. The DNA for the CDR3 is TGCGCCAGCAGCCACCAGGGTAAGGGAGCGTTGGAAAAACTGTTTTTT. Protein: CASSHQGKGALEKLFF.

The chain recombines TRBV4-1 with TRBJ2-7; TRBD2 matches at 9 bases. CDR3 length: 18 residues. J lost 3 bases, V lost 3 bases, and 15 bases had no gene match. CDR1 is MGHRA, CDR2 YSYEKL, per germline. The DNA for the CDR3 is TGCGCCAGCAGCCACGGGACTAGCTCGATTGGCAGTGGCTACGAGCAGTACTTC. Translated: CASSHGTSSIGSGYEQYF.

This clonotype was seen a few times. The rearrangement joins TRBV28 to TRBJ2-1; perhaps TRBD2 as D (7 bases). Germline V gene sequence: CDR1 MDHEN, CDR2 SYDVKM. The CDR3 runs to 15 residues. Trimming shortened V by 5 bases and J by 2 bases, and 13 bases separated the two germline ends. As DNA, the CDR3 is TGTGCCAGCAGTGTGGACAGCGGGACCTACAATGAGCAGTTCTTC. This translates into CASSVDSGTYNEQFF.

This clonotype was seen more than once but under ten times. J is TRBJ2-1 and V is TRBV20-1, with 8 bases lining up with TRBD2. The CDR3 consists of 15 residues. J lost 0 bases, V lost 7 bases, and 8 bases had no gene match. Germline lookup yields CDR1 DFQATT and CDR2 SNEGSKA (reference sequence). DNA of the CDR3: TGCAGTGTTCGAGCGGGAGCCTCCTCCTACAATGAGCAGTTCTTC. Protein sequence: CSVRAGASSYNEQFF.

In this sample, this clonotype turned up a few times. The chain uses TRBV7-8 and TRBJ2-7; the D gene could be TRBD1 or TRBD2 (6 bases each). Germline V gene data show CDR1 as SGHVS and CDR2 as FQNEAQ. Deletions cut 4 bases from V and 7 bases from J, with 20 bases between. The CDR3 contains 15 residues. CDR3 DNA: TGTGCCAGCAGCTCGGAGGGGGGTCCGAGTAGGGAGCAGTACTTC. This translates into CASSSEGGPSREQYF.

The chain recombines TRBV29-1 with TRBJ2-1; D may match TRBD1 or TRBD2 (6 bases each). From germline, CDR1 is SQVTM and CDR2 ANQGSEA. The CDR3 is 14 residues long. V was shortened by 6 bases and J by 4 bases, with 16 bases between the two germline ends. CDR3 sequence (DNA): TGCAGCGTGGAGGGGGGTACCTTTTACAATGAGCAGTTCTTC. Encoded protein: CSVEGGTFYNEQFF.

The chain links TRBV12-3 or TRBV12-4 to TRBJ2-6; TRBD1 is a possible D gene (6 bases). The V end lost 7 bases, the J end lost 3 bases, and 13 bases lay between the germline ends. This CDR3 is 15 amino acids long. CDR3 sequence reads: CASTVGGSGANVLTF. The CDR3 coding sequence is TGTGCCAGCACCGTAGGGGGAAGTGGGGCCAACGTCCTGACTTTC.

The chain is built from TRBV18 and TRBJ1-2, with a tentative D call TRBD1 (6 bases). Between the trimmed V and J ends, which lost 3 bases and 2 bases, there was a span of 7 bases. CDR3 length equals 13 residues. In germline, CDR1 is KGHSH, CDR2 LQKENI. The CDR3 protein is CASSPDRNYGYTF. In DNA, the CDR3 is TGTGCCAGCTCACCGGACAGAAACTATGGCTACACCTTC.

This clonotype was seen more than once but under ten times. This sequence joins TRBV5-4 and TRBJ2-1; D ambiguous. Trimming took off 2 bases at V and 2 bases at J, with 11 bases between the two ends. Germline V lookup: CDR1 SGHNT, CDR2 YYREEE (reference sequence). This CDR3 is built from 15 residues. CDR3 residues: CASSFPPTTYNEQFF. The DNA for the CDR3 is TGTGCCAGCAGCTTCCCGCCTACTACCTACAATGAGCAGTTCTTC.

The chain joins TRBV29-1 to TRBJ2-7, with D maybe TRBD1 (9 bases). The CDR3 covers 14 residues. V was pared by 5 bases and J by 1 base, with 15 bases between. Germline assignment: CDR1 SQVTM and CDR2 ANQGSEA. DNA for the CDR3: TGCAGCGTTCGGGGGGGGACAGGGTCCTACGAGCAGTACTTC. It translates to CSVRGGTGSYEQYF.

The rearrangement joins TRBV6-6 to TRBJ2-1; D not certain. CDR3 length: 14 amino acids. Looked up from germline, CDR1 is MNHNY and CDR2 is SVGAGI (reference sequence). V gave up 2 bases and J gave up 1 base, with 6 bases separating them. CDR3 in DNA: TGTGCCAGCAGTTACGAGATATCCTACAATGAGCAGTTCTTC. It encodes CASSYEISYNEQFF.

This rearrangement joins TRBV4-3 to TRBJ2-3; 12 nucleotides align to TRBD2. The CDR3 covers 19 residues. V gave up 0 bases and J gave up 0 bases; unmatched junction bases: 7. Germline V gene sequence: CDR1 LGHNA, CDR2 YSLEER. CDR3 loop: CASSQDRLAGGRSTDTQYF. The CDR3 DNA reads TGCGCCAGCAGCCAAGATAGGCTAGCGGGAGGGCGGAGCACAGATACGCAGTATTTT.

The V and J genes are TRBV18 and TRBJ2-2; possible D gene TRBD2, 6 bases. Trimming took off 2 bases at V and 2 bases at J, with 12 bases between the two ends. The CDR3 has 16 amino acids. Germline assignment: CDR1 KGHSH and CDR2 LQKENI. CDR3 sequence reads: CASSPLGDSNTGELFF. The CDR3 nucleotides read TGTGCCAGCTCACCATTGGGGGACTCCAACACCGGGGAGCTGTTTTTT.

This clonotype was counted between two and nine times. This rearrangement joins TRBV28 to TRBJ2-1; weak D call: TRBD2 (6 bases). V was pared by 7 bases and J by 2 bases, with 12 bases between. The germline V gene encodes CDR1 MDHEN and CDR2 SYDVKM. The CDR3 covers 14 residues. The CDR3 DNA follows: TGTGCCAGCATCAATAGCGGCACCTACAATGAGCAGTTCTTC. Translating gives CASINSGTYNEQFF.

The chain uses TRBV5-1 and TRBJ2-7; D is unclear. Trimming removed 5 bases from V and 0 bases from J, with 6 bases in between. This CDR3 region has 12 residues. Germline V gene lookup returns CDR1 SGHRS and CDR2 YFSETQ. The CDR3 DNA sequence: TGCGCCAGCAGGTCCAGCTCCTACGAGCAGTACTTC. Amino acids: CASRSSSYEQYF.

This clonotype was detected only once. The rearrangement uses TRBV20-1 and TRBJ2-1; TRBD2 matches at 14 bases. The CDR3 extends over 18 amino acids. V was pared by 6 bases and J by 5 bases, with 15 bases of the junction left unmatched. CDR1 is DFQATT and CDR2 is SNEGSKA in the germline V gene (reference sequence). The CDR3 here is CSALTTGTSGRAHNEQFF. CDR3 sequence (DNA): TGCAGTGCCCTAACGACCGGGACTAGCGGGAGAGCGCACAATGAGCAGTTCTTC.